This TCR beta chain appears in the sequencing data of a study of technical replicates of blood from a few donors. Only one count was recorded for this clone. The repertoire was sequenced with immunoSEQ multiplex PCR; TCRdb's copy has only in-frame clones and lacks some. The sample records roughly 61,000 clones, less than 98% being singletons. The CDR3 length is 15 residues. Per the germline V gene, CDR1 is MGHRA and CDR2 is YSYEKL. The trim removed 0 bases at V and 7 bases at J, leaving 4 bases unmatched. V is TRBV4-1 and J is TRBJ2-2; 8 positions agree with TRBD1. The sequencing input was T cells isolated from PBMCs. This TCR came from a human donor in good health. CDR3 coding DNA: TGCGCCAGCAGCCAAGACAGGGGGCGCAGCGGGGAGCTGTTTTTT. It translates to CASSQDRGRSGELFF.